This entry describes one TCR beta chain. As yet, its antigen is unknown. TCR beta libraries carry UMIs added by 5'RACE template switching. TCRdb reprocessed the 5' RACE reads, with one entry per CDR3 protein and no DNA. Its clone listing holds hundreds of thousands of distinct CDR3 sequences. This specimen comes from a study of T cells expressing NK-cell markers. Findings and limits, study-wide: The study found these clonotypes also leading the CD3+CD56-NKG2C+ fraction in several donors. Dominant NKG2C+ clonotypes accounted for roughly 1.0-7.5% of CD8+ T cells in roughly 6 donors.

The sample taken for sequencing was blood T cells: a sorted CD56 or NKG2C T cell subset, CD4+ or CD8+ T cells, or bulk PBMC T cells (not recorded which). The receptor's source is a woman between 18 and 75 years old in good health.

The CDR3 is CASRKVQGDQPQHF. The chain employs TRBV5-5 and TRBJ1-5; without DNA, the TCRdb call of TRBD1 cannot be checked. Per the germline V gene, CDR1 is SGHKS and CDR2 is YYEKEE (reference sequence). This CDR3 region has 14 residues.